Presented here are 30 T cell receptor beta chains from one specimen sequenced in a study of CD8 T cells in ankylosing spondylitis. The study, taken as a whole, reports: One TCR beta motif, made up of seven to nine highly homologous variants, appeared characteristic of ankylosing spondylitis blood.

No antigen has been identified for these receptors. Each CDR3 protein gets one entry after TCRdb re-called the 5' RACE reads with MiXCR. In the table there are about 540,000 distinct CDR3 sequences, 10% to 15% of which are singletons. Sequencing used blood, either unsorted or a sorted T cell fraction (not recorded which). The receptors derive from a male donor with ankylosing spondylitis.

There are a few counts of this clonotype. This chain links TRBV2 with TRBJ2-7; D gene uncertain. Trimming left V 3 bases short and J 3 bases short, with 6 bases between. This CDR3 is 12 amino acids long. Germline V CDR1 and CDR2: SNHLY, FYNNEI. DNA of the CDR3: TGTGCCAGCAGTGAGACGGTCTACGAGCAGTACTTC. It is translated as CASSETVYEQYF. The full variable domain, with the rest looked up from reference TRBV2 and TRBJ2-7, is EPEVTQTPSHQVTQMGQEVILRCVPISNHLYFYWYRQILGQKVEFLVSFYNNEISEKSEIFDDQFSVERPDGSNFTLKIRSTKLEDSAMYFCASSETVYEQYFGPGTRLTVT.

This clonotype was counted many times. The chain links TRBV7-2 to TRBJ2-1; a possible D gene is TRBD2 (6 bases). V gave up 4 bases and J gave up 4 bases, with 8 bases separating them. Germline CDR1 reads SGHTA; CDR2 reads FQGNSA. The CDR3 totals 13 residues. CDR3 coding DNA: TGTGCCAGCAGCTCGGACTATTACAATGAGCAGTTCTTC. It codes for CASSSDYYNEQFF.

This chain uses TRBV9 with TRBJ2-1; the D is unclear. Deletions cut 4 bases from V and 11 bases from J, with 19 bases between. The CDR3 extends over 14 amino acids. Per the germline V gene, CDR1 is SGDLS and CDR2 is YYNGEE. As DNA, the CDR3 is TGTGCCAGCAGCCCCGATCTACGGTACTCTAAGCAGTTCTTC. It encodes CASSPDLRYSKQFF.

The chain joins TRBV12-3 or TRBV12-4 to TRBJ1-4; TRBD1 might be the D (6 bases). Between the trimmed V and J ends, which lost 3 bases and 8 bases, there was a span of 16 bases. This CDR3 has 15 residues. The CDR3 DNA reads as TGTGCCAGCAGTTTGGACCAGGGGCGCTTAGAAAAACTGTTTTTT. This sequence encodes CASSLDQGRLEKLFF.

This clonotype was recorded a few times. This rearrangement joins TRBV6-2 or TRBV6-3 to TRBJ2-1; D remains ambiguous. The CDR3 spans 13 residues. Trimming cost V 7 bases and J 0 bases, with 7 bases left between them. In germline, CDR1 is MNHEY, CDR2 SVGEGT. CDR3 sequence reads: CASNPVSYNEQFF. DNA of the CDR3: TGTGCCAGCAATCCTGTCTCCTACAATGAGCAGTTCTTC.

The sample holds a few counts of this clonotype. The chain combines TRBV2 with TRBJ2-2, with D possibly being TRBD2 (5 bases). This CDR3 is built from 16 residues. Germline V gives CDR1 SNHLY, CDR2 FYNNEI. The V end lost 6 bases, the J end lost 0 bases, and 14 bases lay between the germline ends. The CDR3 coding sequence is TGTGCCAGCAGAACCGGGGTAGCTGCGAACACCGGGGAGCTGTTTTTT. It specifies CASRTGVAANTGELFF.

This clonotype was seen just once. The CDR3 DNA is TGTGCCAGCAGCCCCGGGACTACCGCCTACGAGCAGTACTTC. Translated: CASSPGTTAYEQYF. J is TRBJ2-7 and V is TRBV7-2; 7 bases agree with TRBD2. Germline V gives CDR1 SGHTA, CDR2 FQGNSA. The CDR3 consists of 14 residues. Trimming took 5 bases from V and 2 from J; bases not matched to a gene: 6.

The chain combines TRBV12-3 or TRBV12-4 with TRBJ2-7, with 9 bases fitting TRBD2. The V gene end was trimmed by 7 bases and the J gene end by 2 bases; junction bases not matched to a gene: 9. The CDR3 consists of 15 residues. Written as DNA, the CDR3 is TGTGCCAGCACCCCCGGACTAGCGAGAACCTACGAGCAGTACTTC. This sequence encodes CASTPGLARTYEQYF.

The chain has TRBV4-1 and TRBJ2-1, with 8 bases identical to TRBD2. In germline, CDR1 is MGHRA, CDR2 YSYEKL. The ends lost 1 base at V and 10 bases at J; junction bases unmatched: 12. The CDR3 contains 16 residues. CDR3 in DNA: TGCGCCAGCAGCCAAGCCTCAGCGGGAGCTGGCGGAGAGCAGTTCTTC. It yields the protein CASSQASAGAGGEQFF.

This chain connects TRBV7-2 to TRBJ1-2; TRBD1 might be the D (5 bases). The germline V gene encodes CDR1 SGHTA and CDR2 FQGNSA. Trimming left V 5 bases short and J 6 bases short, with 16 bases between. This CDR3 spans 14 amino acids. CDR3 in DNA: TGTGCCAGCAGCACGACTCCGACCAGGGATGGCTACACCTTC. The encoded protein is CASSTTPTRDGYTF.

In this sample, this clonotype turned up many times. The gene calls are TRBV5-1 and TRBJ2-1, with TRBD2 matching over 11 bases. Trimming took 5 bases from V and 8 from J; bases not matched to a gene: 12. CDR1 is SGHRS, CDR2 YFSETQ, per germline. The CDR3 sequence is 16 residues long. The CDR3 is CASRSSGRLTRDEQFF. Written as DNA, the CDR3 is TGCGCCAGCAGGTCTAGCGGGAGGTTAACGAGGGATGAGCAGTTCTTC.

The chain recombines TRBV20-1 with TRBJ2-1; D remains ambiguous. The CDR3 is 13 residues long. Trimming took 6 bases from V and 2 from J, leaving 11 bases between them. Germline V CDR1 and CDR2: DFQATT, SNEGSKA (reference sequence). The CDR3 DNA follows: TGCAGTGCCAAGAAACTCGCCTACAATGAGCAGTTCTTC. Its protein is CSAKKLAYNEQFF.

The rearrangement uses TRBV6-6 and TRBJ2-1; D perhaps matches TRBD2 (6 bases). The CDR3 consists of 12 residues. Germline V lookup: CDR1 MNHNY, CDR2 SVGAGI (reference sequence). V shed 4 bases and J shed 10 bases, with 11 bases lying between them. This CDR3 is CASSSEGGEQFF. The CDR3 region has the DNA TGTGCCAGCAGTTCGGAGGGTGGCGAGCAGTTCTTC.

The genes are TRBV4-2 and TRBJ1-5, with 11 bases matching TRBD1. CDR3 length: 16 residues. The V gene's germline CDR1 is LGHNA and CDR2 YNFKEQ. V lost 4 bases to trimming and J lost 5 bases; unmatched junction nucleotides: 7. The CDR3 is CASSPQPGQGDQPQHF. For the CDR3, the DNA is TGTGCCAGCAGCCCCCAGCCGGGACAGGGGGATCAGCCCCAGCATTTT.

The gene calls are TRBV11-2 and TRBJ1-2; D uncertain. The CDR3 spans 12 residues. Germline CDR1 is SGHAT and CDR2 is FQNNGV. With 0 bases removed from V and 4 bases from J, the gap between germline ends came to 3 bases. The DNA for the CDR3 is TGTGCCAGCAGCTTAGAGTTCTATGGCTACACCTTC. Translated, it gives CASSLEFYGYTF.

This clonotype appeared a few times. CDR3 DNA: TGCAGTGCCCCCGGGGCGGGCAGCACAGATACGCAGTATTTT. Its protein product is CSAPGAGSTDTQYF. V gene TRBV20-1 combines with J gene TRBJ2-3; the D call may be TRBD1 or TRBD2 (5 bases each). CDR3 size: 14 residues. Germline-derived CDR1 and CDR2 are DFQATT and SNEGSKA (reference sequence). The V gene lost 6 bases and the J gene lost 0 bases, with 13 bases spanning the gap.

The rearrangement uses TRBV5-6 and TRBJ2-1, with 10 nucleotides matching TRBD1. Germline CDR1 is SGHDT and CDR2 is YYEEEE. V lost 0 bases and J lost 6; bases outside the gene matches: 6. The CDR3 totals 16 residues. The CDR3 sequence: CASSLVGDRGSNEQFF. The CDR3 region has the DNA TGTGCCAGCAGCTTGGTTGGGGACAGGGGCAGCAATGAGCAGTTCTTC.

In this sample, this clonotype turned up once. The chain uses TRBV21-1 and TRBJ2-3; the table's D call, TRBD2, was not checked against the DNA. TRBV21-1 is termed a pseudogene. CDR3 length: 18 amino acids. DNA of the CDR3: TGTGCCAGCAGCAAAATCGCCTTACTAGTCCAGCGCACAGATACGCAGTATTTT. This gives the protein CASSKIALLVQRTDTQYF.

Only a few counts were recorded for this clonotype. Written as DNA, the CDR3 is TGCAGTGCTAAACCCGGACTAGCGGGTTACAATGAGCAGTTCTTC. This codes for CSAKPGLAGYNEQFF. This chain uses TRBV20-1 with TRBJ2-1; 11 nucleotides agree with TRBD2. Germline lookup yields CDR1 DFQATT and CDR2 SNEGSKA (reference sequence). V lost 4 bases and J lost 4; bases outside the gene matches: 6. The CDR3 has 15 amino acids.

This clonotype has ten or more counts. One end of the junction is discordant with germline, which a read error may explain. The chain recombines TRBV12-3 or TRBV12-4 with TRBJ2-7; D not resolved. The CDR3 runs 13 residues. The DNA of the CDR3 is TGCGCCAGCAGCTTGGCCAGAGGTTACGAGCAGTACTTC. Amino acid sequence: CASSLARGYEQYF.

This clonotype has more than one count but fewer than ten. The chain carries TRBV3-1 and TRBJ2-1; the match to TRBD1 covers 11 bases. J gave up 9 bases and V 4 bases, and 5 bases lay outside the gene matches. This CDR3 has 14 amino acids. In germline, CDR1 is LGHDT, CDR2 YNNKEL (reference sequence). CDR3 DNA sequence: TGTGCCAGCAGCCGGACAGGGGGCGCGGGTGAGCAGTTCTTC. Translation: CASSRTGGAGEQFF.

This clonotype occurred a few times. Here the CDR3 DNA reads TGTGCCAGCAGTCTCCGGCCCACCGGGGAGCTGTTTTTT. This translates into CASSLRPTGELFF. The chain recombines TRBV27 with TRBJ2-2; no reliable D call. Germline CDR1 and CDR2: MNHEY and SMNVEV (reference sequence). V was cut by 5 bases and J by 4 bases, with 8 bases left in between. The length of the CDR3 is 13 residues.

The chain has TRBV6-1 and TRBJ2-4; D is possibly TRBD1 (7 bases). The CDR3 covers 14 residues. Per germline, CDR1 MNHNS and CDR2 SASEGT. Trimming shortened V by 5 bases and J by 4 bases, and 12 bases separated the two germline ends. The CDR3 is CASSLRGAKNIQYF. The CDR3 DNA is TGTGCCAGCAGTCTCAGGGGGGCTAAAAACATTCAGTACTTC.

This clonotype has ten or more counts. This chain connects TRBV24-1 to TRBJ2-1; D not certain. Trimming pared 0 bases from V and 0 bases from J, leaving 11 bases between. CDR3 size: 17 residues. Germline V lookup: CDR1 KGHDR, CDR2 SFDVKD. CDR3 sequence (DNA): TGTGCCACCAGTGATTTGCTTTACTGGAGCTCCTACAATGAGCAGTTCTTC. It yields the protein CATSDLLYWSSYNEQFF.

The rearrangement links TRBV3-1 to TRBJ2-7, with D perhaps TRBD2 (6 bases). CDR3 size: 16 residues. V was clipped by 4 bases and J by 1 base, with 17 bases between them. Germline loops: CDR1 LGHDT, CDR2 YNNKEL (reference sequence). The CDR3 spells CASSRWVSGQSYEQYF. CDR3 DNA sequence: TGTGCCAGCAGCCGGTGGGTTAGCGGACAATCCTACGAGCAGTACTTC.

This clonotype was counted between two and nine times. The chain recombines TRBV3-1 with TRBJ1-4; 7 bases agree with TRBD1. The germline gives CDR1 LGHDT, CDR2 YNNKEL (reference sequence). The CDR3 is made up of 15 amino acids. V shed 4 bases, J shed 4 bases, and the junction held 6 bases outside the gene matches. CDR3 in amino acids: CASSPSDRRNEKLFF. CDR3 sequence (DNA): TGTGCCAGCAGCCCGTCGGACAGGCGTAATGAAAAACTGTTTTTT.

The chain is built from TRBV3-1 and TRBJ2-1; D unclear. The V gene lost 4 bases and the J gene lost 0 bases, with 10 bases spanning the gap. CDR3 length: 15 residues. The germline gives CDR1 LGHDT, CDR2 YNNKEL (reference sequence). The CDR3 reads CASSPTPGSYNEQFF. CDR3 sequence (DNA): TGTGCCAGCAGCCCCACCCCGGGCTCCTACAATGAGCAGTTCTTC.

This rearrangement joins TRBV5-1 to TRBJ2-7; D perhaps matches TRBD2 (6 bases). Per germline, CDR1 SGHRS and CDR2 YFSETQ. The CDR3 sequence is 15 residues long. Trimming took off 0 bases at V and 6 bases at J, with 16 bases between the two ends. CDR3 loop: CASSLGPGGTLEQYF. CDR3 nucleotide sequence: TGCGCCAGCAGCTTGGGACCGGGCGGGACCCTCGAGCAGTACTTC.

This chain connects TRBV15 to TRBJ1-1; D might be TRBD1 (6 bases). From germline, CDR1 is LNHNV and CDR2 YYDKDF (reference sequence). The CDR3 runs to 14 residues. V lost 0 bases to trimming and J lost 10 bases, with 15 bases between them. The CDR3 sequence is CATSRDPRQEGAFF. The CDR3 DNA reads TGTGCCACCAGCAGAGATCCAAGACAGGAGGGAGCTTTCTTT.

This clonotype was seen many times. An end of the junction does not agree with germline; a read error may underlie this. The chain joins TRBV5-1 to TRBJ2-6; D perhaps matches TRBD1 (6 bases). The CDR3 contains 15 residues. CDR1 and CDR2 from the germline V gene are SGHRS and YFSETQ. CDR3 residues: CASSLGGSGANVLTF. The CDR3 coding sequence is TGTGCCAGCAGCCTAGGGGGCTCTGGGGCCAACGTCCTGACTTTC.